The entry below describes one T cell receptor (beta chain). Its antigen is unidentified. Trimming removed 6 bases from V and 5 bases from J, with 8 bases in between. Germline V CDR1 and CDR2: LNHDA, SQIVND (reference sequence). The CDR3 is 12 residues long. Donation came from healthy HIV-negative adults that had no recent acute infections or vaccinations. This entry is derived from a study of shared clonotypes between healthy human individuals. Turning to the study itself: CD4 naive and memory got three plates each, CD8 naive two, CD8 memory one.

Only in-frame clones appear in the TCRdb table, and some are missing; sequencing was by immunoSEQ multiplex PCR. The sample has approximately 500,000 clones; 90% to 96% are singletons. Overall study findings and caveats: At large depth, rarefaction still showed sorted-subset sequencing to be incomplete.

The sequence was obtained from a woman under 40 in good health. The V gene is TRBV19, the J gene TRBJ1-5; D might be TRBD1 (6 bases). What was sequenced was naive CD4+ T cells sorted from blood. Described subset: CD45RA+ positively selected. The CDR3 region has the DNA TGTGCCAGTAGGCAGGGGTATCAGCCCCAGCATTTT. Translated: CASRQGYQPQHF.